The T cell receptor beta chain under discussion was sequenced for a study of T cell changes during pregnancy in multiple sclerosis. Germline CDR1 and CDR2: MDHEN and SYDVKM. V was pared by 7 bases and J by 5 bases, with 15 bases between. The CDR3 loop spans 15 amino acids. The method was immunoSEQ multiplex PCR; TCRdb's version includes in-frame clones alone and lacks a portion of them. There are approximately 100,000 clones in the sample; roughly 93% occur only once, and 3.5% to 4.5% lies in the top ten. This clonotype originated in a female donor with multiple sclerosis, enrolled in a pregnancy study. This material consisted of peripheral blood, taken in the first trimester of pregnancy. This chain links TRBV28 with TRBJ1-6, with D unclear. For the CDR3, the DNA is TGTGCCAGCAATACGGGCGGGGTTAATAATTCACCCCTCCACTTT. Encoded protein: CASNTGGVNNSPLHF.